This T cell receptor beta chain was captured by sequencing in a study of CXCR3-negative and CXCR3-positive naive CD8 T cells. Study findings and constraints: Each naive subset displayed comparably high diversity, whereas memory CD8+ cells displayed much lower diversity.

Germline CDR1 reads SQVTM; CDR2 reads ANQGSEA. The CDR3 extends over 13 amino acids. The libraries of TRB cDNA were prepared using 5' RACE with UMI labels. Reanalyzing the 5' RACE reads, TCRdb keeps one entry per CDR3 protein, without DNA. The ten most abundant clones cover less than 0.55% of a sample with over 100,000 distinct CDR3 sequences. Of note for this clonotype: Its antigen is not identified.

The sequenced material came from naive CXCR3- CD8+ T cells from blood. Described subset: CD45RO-CCR7+CD27+CD95- naive CD8+ T cells lacking CXCR3 (TNR3-). This chain joins TRBV29-1 and TRBJ2-1; TCRdb designates TRBD1, a call that cannot be tested without DNA. The receptor's source is a human donor in good health. Some clones in this sample may be carry-over from other donors' samples. CDR3 region: CSVTGTGNNEQFF.